This TCR beta chain was captured in a study of blood T cells in healthy people across ages. Primed by a sample-barcoded 5' primer and a J-beta primer mix, a second PCR proceeded for 7 to 11 cycles. TCRdb analysed the 5' RACE reads with MiXCR anew, one entry per CDR3 protein. Among around 1,000,000 distinct CDR3 sequences listed, roughly two fifths were seen once. V dropped 5 bases and J dropped 8; count of bases not matched to a gene: 11. The CDR3 is 14 amino acids. The chain combines TRBV12-3 or TRBV12-4 with TRBJ1-1; 7 nucleotides align to TRBD1. Sample: blood. The TCR sequence derives from a man younger than 30 in good health. CDR3 sequence: CASSREGQSTEAFF. The CDR3 DNA sequence: TGTGCCAGCAGTAGAGAGGGACAGAGCACCGAAGCTTTCTTT.